This T cell receptor (beta chain) appears in the sequencing data of a study of beta chain features in type 1 diabetes. Points from the study as a whole: TCRB CDR3s were moderately but significantly shorter in Type 1 diabetes patients in all four CD4+ subsets.

CDR3 length: 16 amino acids. Germline loops: CDR1 ENHRY, CDR2 SYGVKD. V lost 5 bases and J lost 4; bases outside the gene matches: 13. Markers CD45RO/CCR7/CD25/CD127/CD95/CD27 served to sort CD4+ naive, central memory, regulatory and stem cell-like memory cells. All sorted populations exceeded 95% purity. The investigators reverse transcribed all of the isolated RNA, so they sequenced expressed TCRB transcripts. It was found that naive, central memory and regulatory T cell samples averaged around 3.7 million reads. Repertoires were generated with immunoSEQ multiplex PCR, while TCRdb's copy carries only in-frame clones and drops some. The table lists 500,000 to 650,000 clones, roughly 12% of them singletons. A few counts support this clone. Its antigen is unidentified.

The sample was naive CD4+ T cells from blood. The clonotype comes from a man aged 25 to 45 with type 1 diabetes. V gene TRBV10-3 combines with J gene TRBJ2-5; TRBD2 matches 7 bases. The DNA of the CDR3 is TGTGCCATCAGTCTCCGCCAGGGCGGGGGAGGAGAGACCCAGTACTTC. It is translated as CAISLRQGGGGETQYF.